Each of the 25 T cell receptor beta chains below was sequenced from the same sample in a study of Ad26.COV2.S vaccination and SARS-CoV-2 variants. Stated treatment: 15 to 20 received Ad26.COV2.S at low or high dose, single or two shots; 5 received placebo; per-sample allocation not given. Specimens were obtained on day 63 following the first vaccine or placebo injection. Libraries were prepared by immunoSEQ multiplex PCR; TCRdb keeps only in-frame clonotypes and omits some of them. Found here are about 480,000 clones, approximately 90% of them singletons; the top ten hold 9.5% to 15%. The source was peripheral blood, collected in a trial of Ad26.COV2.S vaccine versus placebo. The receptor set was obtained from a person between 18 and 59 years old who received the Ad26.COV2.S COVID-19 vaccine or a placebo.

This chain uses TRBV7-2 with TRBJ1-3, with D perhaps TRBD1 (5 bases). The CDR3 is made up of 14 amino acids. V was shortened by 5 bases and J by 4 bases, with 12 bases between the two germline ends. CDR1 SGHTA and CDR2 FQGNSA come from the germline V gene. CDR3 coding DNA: TGTGCCAGCAGCCACCGGGACCGAGGAAACACCATATATTTT. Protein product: CASSHRDRGNTIYF.

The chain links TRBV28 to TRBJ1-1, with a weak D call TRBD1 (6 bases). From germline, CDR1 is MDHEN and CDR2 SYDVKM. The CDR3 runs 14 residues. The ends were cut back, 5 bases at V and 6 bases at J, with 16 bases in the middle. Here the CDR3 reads CASSLGGASSEAFF. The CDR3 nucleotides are TGTGCCAGCAGTCTCGGGGGCGCGTCCTCTGAAGCTTTCTTT.

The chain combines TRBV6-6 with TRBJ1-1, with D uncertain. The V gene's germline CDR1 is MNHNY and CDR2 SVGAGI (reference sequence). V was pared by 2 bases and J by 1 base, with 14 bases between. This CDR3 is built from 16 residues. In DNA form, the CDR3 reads TGTGCCAGCAGTTACGCCCTAGGAGCTACGAACACTGAAGCTTTCTTT. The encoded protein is CASSYALGATNTEAFF.

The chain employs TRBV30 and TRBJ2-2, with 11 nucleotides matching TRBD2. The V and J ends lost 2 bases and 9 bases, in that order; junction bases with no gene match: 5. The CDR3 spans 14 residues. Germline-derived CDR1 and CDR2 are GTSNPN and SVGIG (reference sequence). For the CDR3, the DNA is TGTGCCTGGAGTAGGACTAGCGGGTTAAGGGAGCTGTTTTTT. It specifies CAWSRTSGLRELFF.

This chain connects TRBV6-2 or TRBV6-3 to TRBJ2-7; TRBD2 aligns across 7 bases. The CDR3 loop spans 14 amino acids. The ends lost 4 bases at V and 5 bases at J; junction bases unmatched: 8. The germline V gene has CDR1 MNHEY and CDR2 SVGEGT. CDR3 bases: TGTGCCAGCAGTTTTTTTTCGGGAGGTCACGAGCAGTACTTC. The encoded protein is CASSFFSGGHEQYF.

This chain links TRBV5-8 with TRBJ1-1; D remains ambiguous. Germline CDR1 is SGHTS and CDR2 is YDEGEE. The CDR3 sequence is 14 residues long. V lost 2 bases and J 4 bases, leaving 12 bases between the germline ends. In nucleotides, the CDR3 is TGTGCCAGCAGCTTAGAGGGCGGAAGCACTGAAGCTTTCTTT. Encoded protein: CASSLEGGSTEAFF.

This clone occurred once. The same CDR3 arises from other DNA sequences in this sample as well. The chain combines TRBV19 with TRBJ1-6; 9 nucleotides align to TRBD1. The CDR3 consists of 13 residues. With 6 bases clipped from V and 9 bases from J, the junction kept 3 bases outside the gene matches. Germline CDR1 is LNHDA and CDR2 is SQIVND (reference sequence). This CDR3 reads CASRDRGGSPLHF. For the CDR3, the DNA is TGTGCCAGTAGGGACAGGGGCGGTTCACCCCTCCACTTT.

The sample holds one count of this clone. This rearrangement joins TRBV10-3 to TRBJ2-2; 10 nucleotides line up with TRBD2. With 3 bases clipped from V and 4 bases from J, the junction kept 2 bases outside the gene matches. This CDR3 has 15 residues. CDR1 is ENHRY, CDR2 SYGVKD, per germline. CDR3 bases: TGTGCCATCAGTGACCTAGCGGGAGTCACCGGGGAGCTGTTTTTT. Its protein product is CAISDLAGVTGELFF.

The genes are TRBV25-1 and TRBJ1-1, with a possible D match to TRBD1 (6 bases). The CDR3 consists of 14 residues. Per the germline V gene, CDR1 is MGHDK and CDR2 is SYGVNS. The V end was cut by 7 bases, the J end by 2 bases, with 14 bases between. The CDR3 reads CASKDSPPNTEAFF. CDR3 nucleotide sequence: TGTGCCAGCAAGGACAGCCCCCCAAACACTGAAGCTTTCTTT.

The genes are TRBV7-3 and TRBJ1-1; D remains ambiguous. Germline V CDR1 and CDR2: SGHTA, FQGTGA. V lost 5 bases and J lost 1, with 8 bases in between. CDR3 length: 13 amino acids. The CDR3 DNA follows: TGTGCCAGCAGCGCATCGGCGAACACTGAAGCTTTCTTT. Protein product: CASSASANTEAFF.

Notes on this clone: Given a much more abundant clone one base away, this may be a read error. The CDR3 spells CASSSSGTGELFF. CDR3 DNA: TGTGCCAGCAGCTCTAGCGGGACCGGGGAGCTGTTTTTT. The J gene is TRBJ2-2, the V gene TRBV28; 8 bases align to TRBD2. The CDR3 length is 13 residues. Germline V lookup: CDR1 MDHEN, CDR2 SYDVKM. V shed 6 bases and J 5 bases; nucleotides not matched to a gene: 2.

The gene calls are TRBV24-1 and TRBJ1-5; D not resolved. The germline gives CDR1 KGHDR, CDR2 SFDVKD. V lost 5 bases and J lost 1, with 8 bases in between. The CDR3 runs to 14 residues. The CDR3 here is CATSVGRSNQPQHF. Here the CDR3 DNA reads TGTGCCACCAGTGTTGGTAGGAGCAATCAGCCCCAGCATTTT.

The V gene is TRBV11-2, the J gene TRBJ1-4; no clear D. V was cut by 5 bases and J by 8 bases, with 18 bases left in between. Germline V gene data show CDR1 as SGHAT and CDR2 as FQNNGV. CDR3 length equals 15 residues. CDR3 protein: CASSQPVGPGEKLFF. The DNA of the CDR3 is TGTGCCAGCAGCCAGCCCGTAGGTCCGGGCGAAAAACTGTTTTTT.

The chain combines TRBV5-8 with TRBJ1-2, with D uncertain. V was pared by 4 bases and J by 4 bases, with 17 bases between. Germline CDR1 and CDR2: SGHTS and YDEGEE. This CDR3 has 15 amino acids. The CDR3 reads CASSPARHTSYGYTF. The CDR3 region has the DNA TGTGCCAGCAGCCCTGCGCGCCATACTAGCTATGGCTACACCTTC.

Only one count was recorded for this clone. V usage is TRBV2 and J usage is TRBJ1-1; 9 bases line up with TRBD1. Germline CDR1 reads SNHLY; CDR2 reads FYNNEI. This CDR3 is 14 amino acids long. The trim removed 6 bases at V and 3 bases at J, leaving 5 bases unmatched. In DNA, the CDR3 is TGTGCCAGCAGCCCCGACAGGGGGGACACTGAAGCTTTCTTT. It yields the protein CASSPDRGDTEAFF.

The CDR3 coding sequence is TGTGCCAGCAGCGCCCCCGGGACTAGCGGGAAGTACAATGAGCAGTTCTTC. Translation gives CASSAPGTSGKYNEQFF. The chain has TRBV9 and TRBJ2-1; 13 bases line up with TRBD2. V was clipped by 3 bases and J by 4 bases; unmatched bases: 7. This CDR3 region has 17 residues. CDR1 SGDLS and CDR2 YYNGEE come from the germline V gene.

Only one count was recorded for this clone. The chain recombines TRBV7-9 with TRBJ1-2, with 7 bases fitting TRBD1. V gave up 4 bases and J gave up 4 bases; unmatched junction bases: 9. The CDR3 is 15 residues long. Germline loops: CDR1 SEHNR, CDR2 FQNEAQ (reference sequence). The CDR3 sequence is CASSSTGERGYGYTF. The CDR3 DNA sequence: TGTGCCAGCAGCTCAACAGGGGAAAGAGGCTATGGCTACACCTTC.

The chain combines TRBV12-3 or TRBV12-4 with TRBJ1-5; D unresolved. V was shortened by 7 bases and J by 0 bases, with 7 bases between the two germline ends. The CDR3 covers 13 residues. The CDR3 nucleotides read TGTGCCAGCACGGGCTCTAGCAATCAGCCCCAGCATTTT. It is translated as CASTGSSNQPQHF.

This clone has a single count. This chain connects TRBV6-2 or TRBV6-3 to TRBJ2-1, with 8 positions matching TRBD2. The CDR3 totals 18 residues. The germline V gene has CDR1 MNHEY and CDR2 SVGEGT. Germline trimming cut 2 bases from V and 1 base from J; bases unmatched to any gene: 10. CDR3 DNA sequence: TGTGCCAGCAGTTACCCCCGAGGTAGCGGGGTATCCTACAATGAGCAGTTCTTC. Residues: CASSYPRGSGVSYNEQFF.

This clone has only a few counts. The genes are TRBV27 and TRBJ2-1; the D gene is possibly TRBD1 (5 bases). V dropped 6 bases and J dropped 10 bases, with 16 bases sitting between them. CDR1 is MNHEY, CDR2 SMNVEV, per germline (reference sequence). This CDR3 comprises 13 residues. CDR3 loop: CASRLVDSREQFF. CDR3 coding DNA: TGTGCCAGCAGATTGGTAGACAGTCGCGAGCAGTTCTTC.

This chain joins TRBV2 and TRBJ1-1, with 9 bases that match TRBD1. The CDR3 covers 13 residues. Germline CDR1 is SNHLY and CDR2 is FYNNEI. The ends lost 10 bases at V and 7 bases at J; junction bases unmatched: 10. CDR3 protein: CAMIGQGRDEAFF. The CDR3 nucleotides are TGTGCCATGATAGGACAGGGGAGGGATGAAGCTTTCTTT.

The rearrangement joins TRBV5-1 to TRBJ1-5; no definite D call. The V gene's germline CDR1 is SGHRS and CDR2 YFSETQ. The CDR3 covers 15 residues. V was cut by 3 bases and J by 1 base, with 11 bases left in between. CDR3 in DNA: TGCGCCAGCAGCTACCGGAGGGTGAGCAATCAGCCCCAGCATTTT. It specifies CASSYRRVSNQPQHF.

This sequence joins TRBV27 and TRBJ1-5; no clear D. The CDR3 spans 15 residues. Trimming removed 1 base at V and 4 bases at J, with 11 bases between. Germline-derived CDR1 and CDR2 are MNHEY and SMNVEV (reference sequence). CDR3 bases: TGTGCCAGCAGTTTATTCGGCCAGTTTAATCAGCCCCAGCATTTT. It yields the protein CASSLFGQFNQPQHF.

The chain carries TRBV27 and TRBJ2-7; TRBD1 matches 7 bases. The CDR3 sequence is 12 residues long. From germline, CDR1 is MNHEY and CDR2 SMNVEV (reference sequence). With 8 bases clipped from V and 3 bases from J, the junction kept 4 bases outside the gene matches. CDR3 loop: CASWDSFYEQYF. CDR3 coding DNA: TGTGCCAGCTGGGACAGTTTCTACGAGCAGTACTTC.

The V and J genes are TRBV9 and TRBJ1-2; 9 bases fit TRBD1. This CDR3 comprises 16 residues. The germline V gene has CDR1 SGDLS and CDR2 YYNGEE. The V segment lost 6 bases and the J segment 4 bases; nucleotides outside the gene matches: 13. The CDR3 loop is CASTRTPGQGLYGYTF. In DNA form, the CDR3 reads TGTGCCAGCACCAGGACACCGGGACAGGGCCTCTATGGCTACACCTTC.